The 26 T cell receptor beta chains reported below all come from one sample, sequenced in a study of Graves' ophthalmopathy and Graves' hyperthyroidism. Amplified TCR beta CDR3 regions were obtained using RNA transcripts as template. Second-round multiplex PCR came after first-round RT-PCR with HTBI primers. TCRdb processed the multiplex PCR reads anew with MiXCR; each CDR3 protein has one entry. The sample has just over 600,000 distinct CDR3 sequences, approximately 21% seen once. The sequenced material came from peripheral blood. These receptors originate from a woman younger than 35 with stable Graves' hyperthyroidism. Some clones in this sample may be carry-over from other donors' samples.

This clonotype was observed at least ten times. The chain couples TRBV6-2 or TRBV6-3 to TRBJ2-7, with D possibly being TRBD1 or TRBD2 (5 bases each). CDR3 length equals 17 residues. Per the germline V gene, CDR1 is MNHEY and CDR2 is SVGEGT. Trimming removed 0 bases from V and 0 bases from J, with 15 bases in between. DNA of the CDR3: TGTGCCAGCAGTTACTCCAGGGACCCGAGGGACTCCTACGAGCAGTACTTC. This sequence encodes CASSYSRDPRDSYEQYF.

This clonotype was picked up many times. This chain uses TRBV14 with TRBJ1-1; D is ambiguous. Germline CDR1 SGHDN, CDR2 FVKESK. The V end was cut by 4 bases, the J end by 1 base, with 7 bases between. This CDR3 is built from 13 residues. CDR3 in DNA: TGTGCCAGCAGCCGACACGAGAACACTGAAGCTTTCTTT. It yields the protein CASSRHENTEAFF.

As regards this clonotype: A much bigger clone sits one base away, suggesting this may be a read error. The chain combines TRBV6-1 with TRBJ1-2; D may be TRBD1 (5 bases). The germline CDR1 and CDR2 sequences are MNHNS and SASEGT. The CDR3 runs to 13 residues. The CDR3 DNA is TGTGCCAGCAGGGAGGGGTCAAACTATGGCCACACCTTC. It translates to CASREGSNYGHTF.

This clonotype was detected ten times or more. The J gene is TRBJ2-7, the V gene TRBV27; D might be TRBD2 (6 bases). Germline CDR1 MNHEY, CDR2 SMNVEV (reference sequence). The CDR3 is 15 residues long. Trimming took 6 bases from V and 2 from J, leaving 17 bases between them. CDR3 sequence (DNA): TGTGCCAGCAGCCTAGTCCCGCGGGGCGCCTACGAGCAGTACTTC. It specifies CASSLVPRGAYEQYF.

This clonotype occurred many times. The chain combines TRBV6-1 with TRBJ1-3; D is possibly TRBD1 (6 bases). Looked up from germline, CDR1 is MNHNS and CDR2 is SASEGT. Trimming stripped 6 bases from V and 4 bases from J, with 13 bases between. The CDR3 length is 14 residues. CDR3 loop: CASRDPGTGNTIYF. The DNA for the CDR3 is TGTGCCAGCAGGGATCCCGGGACAGGAAACACCATATATTTT.

About this clonotype: A much larger clone differs from this one at a single base, so this may be a read error. Lacking the conserved final phenylalanine or tryptophan, this CDR3 likely reflects a read error. The CDR3 loop is CASTPGQTGEQYS. As DNA, the CDR3 is TGTGCCAGCACACCGGGACAGACCGGCGAGCAGTACTCC. The rearrangement joins TRBV2 to TRBJ2-7, with 7 bases lining up with TRBD1. The germline V gene has CDR1 SNHLY and CDR2 FYNNEI. This CDR3 is built from 13 residues. V shed 7 bases, J shed 6 bases, and the junction held 9 bases outside the gene matches.

Only a few counts were recorded for this clonotype. The rearrangement uses TRBV5-1 and TRBJ2-7, with TRBD2 matching 7 bases. Germline V gene lookup returns CDR1 SGHRS and CDR2 YFSETQ. This CDR3 region has 15 residues. Trimming at V came to 0 bases and at J to 3 bases, leaving 6 bases not matched to a gene. The CDR3 nucleotides read TGCGCCAGCAGCTTGGGTCTAGCGGTTTACTACGAGCAGTACTTC. Amino acids: CASSLGLAVYYEQYF.

The J gene is TRBJ2-7, the V gene TRBV9; a possible D gene is TRBD2 (6 bases). This CDR3 spans 13 amino acids. Trimming cost V 4 bases and J 2 bases, with 10 bases left between them. CDR1 and CDR2 from the germline V gene are SGDLS and YYNGEE. CDR3 protein: CASSSGGTYEQYF. In nucleotides, the CDR3 is TGTGCCAGCAGCTCCGGGGGAACCTACGAGCAGTACTTC.

A few counts support this clonotype. The chain is built from TRBV6-5 and TRBJ2-7; D uncertain. Germline loops: CDR1 MNHEY, CDR2 SVGAGI. Trimming removed 0 bases from V and 7 bases from J, with 13 bases in between. This CDR3 spans 14 amino acids. CDR3: CASSYSRTPEEQYF. The CDR3 nucleotides are TGTGCCAGCAGTTACTCGAGGACCCCGGAAGAGCAGTACTTC.

This clonotype was counted at least ten times. The V call is TRBV12-3 or TRBV12-4, the J call TRBJ1-1; D uncertain. V lost 3 bases and J lost 3, with 5 bases in between. The CDR3 is 12 amino acids. CDR3 nucleotides: TGTGCCAGCAGTTTTTCGGACACTGAAGCTTTCTTT. It codes for CASSFSDTEAFF.

In its sample, this clonotype was seen many times. The chain joins TRBV2 to TRBJ1-6; D is unclear. Germline values: CDR1 SNHLY, CDR2 FYNNEI. V was shortened by 1 base and J by 8 bases, with 12 bases between the two germline ends. This CDR3 is 15 amino acids long. The CDR3 spells CASSEDNRPYSPLHF. The CDR3 nucleotides read TGTGCCAGCAGTGAAGATAACAGACCCTATTCACCCCTCCACTTT.

This clonotype was detected ten times or more. This chain links TRBV20-1 with TRBJ1-5, with 11 nucleotides matching TRBD1. V gave up 5 bases and J gave up 11 bases; unmatched junction bases: 8. Looked up from germline, CDR1 is DFQATT and CDR2 is SNEGSKA (reference sequence). The CDR3 spans 13 residues. The DNA for the CDR3 is TGCAGTGCTGGTGGACAGGGGGCGGAGGCCCAGCATTTT. This translates into CSAGGQGAEAQHF.

This clonotype was detected many times. This chain uses TRBV28 with TRBJ2-5; D possibly corresponds to TRBD1 (5 bases). Trimming cost V 6 bases and J 5 bases, with 10 bases left between them. Germline V CDR1 and CDR2: MDHEN, SYDVKM. The CDR3 contains 12 residues. The CDR3 DNA reads TGTGCCAGCAGAGAAAGGGGTGAGACCCAGTACTTC. This sequence encodes CASRERGETQYF.

The V gene is TRBV6-5, the J gene TRBJ1-1; D is uncertain. There are 13 residues in the CDR3. V dropped 2 bases and J dropped 6 bases, with 10 bases sitting between them. In germline, CDR1 is MNHEY, CDR2 SVGAGI. The CDR3 nucleotides read TGTGCCAGCAGTTACGGTAAGGCTGCTGAAGCTTTCTTT. Translating it yields CASSYGKAAEAFF.

This clonotype was recorded at least ten times. V gene TRBV29-1 combines with J gene TRBJ1-2; the match to TRBD1 covers 7 bases. The germline V gene has CDR1 SQVTM and CDR2 ANQGSEA. V shed 5 bases and J 7 bases; nucleotides not matched to a gene: 19. The CDR3 has 16 amino acids. Written as DNA, the CDR3 is TGCAGCGTTCCCAGGGGCTTCGGGACAGCCATAGGTGGCTACACCTTC. Amino acid sequence: CSVPRGFGTAIGGYTF.

The chain combines TRBV15 with TRBJ1-2; D may be TRBD1 (6 bases). The CDR3 totals 15 residues. CDR1 is LNHNV and CDR2 is YYDKDF in the germline V gene (reference sequence). V was cut by 5 bases and J by 5 bases, with 18 bases left in between. In nucleotides, the CDR3 is TGTGCCACCAGCTTGCGAGTACAGGGCGAATATGGCTACACCTTC. Translation: CATSLRVQGEYGYTF.

The sample holds many counts of this clonotype. V is TRBV4-1 and J is TRBJ2-7; D is possibly TRBD1 or TRBD2 (5 bases each). Trimming removed 4 bases at V and 7 bases at J, with 17 bases between. Germline CDR1 and CDR2: MGHRA and YSYEKL. CDR3 length equals 14 residues. The CDR3 nucleotides read TGCGCCAGCAGCCCCGGGACGGAGAGGTTGGAGCAGTACTTC. As protein: CASSPGTERLEQYF.

The chain is built from TRBV6-5 and TRBJ2-2; no clear D gene. The germline V gene encodes CDR1 MNHEY and CDR2 SVGAGI. This CDR3 has 15 amino acids. Deletions cut 6 bases from V and 5 bases from J, with 16 bases between. The CDR3 region has the DNA TGTGCCAGCAGCTACCTTGGTTACCATACCGGGGAGCTGTTTTTT. Translated, it gives CASSYLGYHTGELFF.

In nucleotides, the CDR3 is TGCAGTGCCACCCCCACTCCCGGGGGTACCTACGAGCAGTACTTC. Protein sequence: CSATPTPGGTYEQYF. The chain combines TRBV20-1 with TRBJ2-7, with D maybe TRBD2 (6 bases). CDR1 and CDR2 (germline): DFQATT, SNEGSKA (reference sequence). The ends were cut back, 6 bases at V and 2 bases at J, with 20 bases in the middle. This CDR3 spans 15 amino acids.

CDR3 in amino acids: CASSTEGGTSGSNEQFF. CDR3 nucleotide sequence: TGTGCCAGCAGCACAGAGGGAGGGACTAGCGGGAGTAATGAGCAGTTCTTC. The chain recombines TRBV7-8 with TRBJ2-1, with 14 bases matching TRBD2. Unmatched junction bases numbered 10, after V lost 5 bases and J lost 7 bases. Germline V gives CDR1 SGHVS, CDR2 FQNEAQ. The CDR3 is made up of 17 amino acids.

This clonotype appeared many times. The chain uses TRBV3-1 and TRBJ1-6; D perhaps matches TRBD1 (5 bases). Per the germline V gene, CDR1 is LGHDT and CDR2 is YNNKEL (reference sequence). The CDR3 sequence is 15 residues long. Trimming pared 0 bases from V and 9 bases from J, leaving 12 bases between. CDR3 in DNA: TGTGCCAGCAGCCAAGAGGCGCAGGGAAGTTCACCCCTCCACTTT. This translates into CASSQEAQGSSPLHF.

There are many counts of this clonotype. This chain uses TRBV12-3 or TRBV12-4 with TRBJ1-1, with D hard to call. The CDR3 covers 12 residues. Trimming took off 0 bases at V and 4 bases at J, with 3 bases between the two ends. The CDR3 is CASSLAATEAFF. The CDR3 DNA sequence: TGTGCCAGCAGTTTAGCCGCCACTGAAGCTTTCTTT.

This clonotype was found many times. The chain recombines TRBV28 with TRBJ1-1; weak D call: TRBD1 (5 bases). The CDR3 is made up of 14 amino acids. Trimming pared 5 bases from V and 3 bases from J, leaving 13 bases between. The V gene's germline CDR1 is MDHEN and CDR2 SYDVKM. CDR3 sequence (DNA): TGTGCCAGCAGTCCCATGGGGGAATACACTGAAGCTTTCTTT. It translates to CASSPMGEYTEAFF.

This clonotype was counted only a few times. V is TRBV12-3 or TRBV12-4 and J is TRBJ1-1; no firm D call. The CDR3 runs 13 residues. With 3 bases removed from V and 3 bases from J, the gap between germline ends came to 8 bases. CDR3 coding DNA: TGTGCCAGCAGTTTCATTGGGGACACTGAAGCTTTCTTT. The encoded protein is CASSFIGDTEAFF.

This clonotype was seen ten or more times. The chain uses TRBV13 and TRBJ1-2; unclear D gene. The CDR3 has 12 residues. Germline V gene data show CDR1 as PRHDT and CDR2 as FYEKMQ (reference sequence). With 2 bases removed from V and 4 bases from J, the gap between germline ends came to 5 bases. CDR3 sequence reads: CASSLRTYGYTF. DNA of the CDR3: TGTGCCAGCAGCTTAAGGACCTATGGCTACACCTTC.

This clonotype occurred many times. The CDR3 nucleotides read TGTGCCAGCAGTGCGGGACAGGCCTACGAGCAGTACTTC. Protein product: CASSAGQAYEQYF. This sequence joins TRBV6-1 and TRBJ2-7; 8 positions match TRBD1. This CDR3 comprises 13 residues. Trimming cost V 4 bases and J 2 bases; bases outside gene matches: 1. The germline CDR1 and CDR2 sequences are MNHNS and SASEGT.